What follows are 20 T cell receptor beta chains derived from one specimen sequenced in a study of blood T cell repertoires in COVID-19 (dated by TCRdb to the early 2020s). Library prep was done by the immunoSEQ multiplex PCR assay. The table comes from immuneACCESS by way of TCRdb, which keeps in-frame sequences with V and J called. Part of the clones is missing from these tables; in studies checked, under half for an unresolved V gene and the rest for unknown reasons. For this sample there are tens of thousands of clones; approximately 82% appear just once. Approximately 6% of the sample lies in the top ten. The sequenced material came from peripheral blood. Source of these receptors: a human donor in a cohort sampled during active COVID-19.

The chain links TRBV5-1 to TRBJ2-4, with D possibly TRBD1 on 6 matching bases. Germline loops: CDR1 SGHRS, CDR2 YFSETQ. V was pared by 2 bases and J by 6 bases, with 12 bases between. This CDR3 spans 14 amino acids. The CDR3 sequence: CASSFTGLANIQYF. CDR3 DNA: TGCGCCAGCAGCTTCACAGGGCTCGCAAACATTCAGTACTTC.

CDR3: CAISTTSGNAEQYF. The DNA for the CDR3 is TGTGCCATCAGTACGACTAGCGGGAACGCCGAGCAGTACTTC. The genes are TRBV10-3 and TRBJ2-7; 11 nucleotides align to TRBD2. The CDR3 runs 14 residues. After removal of 5 bases from V and 6 bases from J, the junction contained 6 bases not matched to a gene. Germline V lookup: CDR1 ENHRY, CDR2 SYGVKD.

This chain uses TRBV10-1 with TRBJ2-1, with D possibly matching TRBD2 (6 bases). Germline V gives CDR1 WNHNN, CDR2 SYGVQD (reference sequence). Trimming took off 11 bases at V and 6 bases at J, with 11 bases between the two ends. There are 11 residues in the CDR3. Here the CDR3 reads CAAWGLNEQFF. In nucleotides, the CDR3 is TGCGCCGCATGGGGACTCAATGAGCAGTTCTTC.

This clone occurred once. The chain is built from TRBV6-5 and TRBJ2-4, with 9 bases fitting TRBD1. The germline V gene has CDR1 MNHEY and CDR2 SVGAGI. The junction had 5 bases not matched to a gene; V was cut back by 6 bases and J by 8 bases. The CDR3 runs to 13 residues. CDR3 bases: TGTGCCAGCAGCCCGACAGGGGGGGACATTCAGTACTTC. It translates to CASSPTGGDIQYF.

This chain connects TRBV2 to TRBJ2-7; D might be TRBD2 (6 bases). V lost 4 bases and J 10 bases, leaving 14 bases between the germline ends. Germline CDR1 SNHLY, CDR2 FYNNEI. The CDR3 has 12 residues. CDR3 in DNA: TGTGCCAGCAGTGGGGACTCGCTCACCCAGTACTTC. It encodes CASSGDSLTQYF.

The V call is TRBV3-1 (or the pseudogene TRBV3-2), the J call TRBJ1-1; the D gene is possibly TRBD1 (6 bases). The CDR3 contains 15 residues. Germline V lookup: CDR1 LGHDT, CDR2 YNNKEL (reference sequence). The germline V and J ends were trimmed by 4 bases and 2 bases, with 14 bases remaining between them. CDR3: CASSPPGRGNTEAFF. In DNA, the CDR3 is TGTGCCAGCAGCCCCCCGGGCAGGGGAAACACTGAAGCTTTCTTT.

The genes are TRBV7-9 and TRBJ2-5; D uncertain. Germline-derived CDR1 and CDR2 are SEHNR and FQNEAQ (reference sequence). The CDR3 has 13 residues. V lost 5 bases to trimming and J lost 2 bases, with 9 bases between them. CDR3 DNA: TGTGCCAGCAGCCCTATCGGGCAAGAGACCCAGTACTTC. Encoded protein: CASSPIGQETQYF.

The sample holds one count of this clone. The chain employs TRBV4-1 and TRBJ1-1; D call uncertain. The CDR3 covers 15 residues. Trimming took off 1 base at V and 8 bases at J, with 17 bases between the two ends. CDR1 and CDR2 (germline): MGHRA, YSYEKL. CDR3 DNA sequence: TGCGCCAGCAGCCAAGCCTTCTTGGCTTCGGAGGAAGCTTTCTTT. Translation gives CASSQAFLASEEAFF.

This clone was found a few times. The chain joins TRBV27 to TRBJ1-3; TRBD1 matches at 7 bases. With 4 bases clipped from V and 4 bases from J, the junction kept 7 bases outside the gene matches. CDR3 length: 15 residues. Germline loops: CDR1 MNHEY, CDR2 SMNVEV (reference sequence). CDR3 DNA: TGTGCCAGCAGTTGGCGCAGGGGGTCAGGAAACACCATATATTTT. It yields the protein CASSWRRGSGNTIYF.

The chain joins TRBV14 to TRBJ2-3; 9 positions match TRBD1. Germline assignment: CDR1 SGHDN and CDR2 FVKESK. V shed 4 bases, J shed 6 bases, and the junction held 5 bases outside the gene matches. This CDR3 region has 14 residues. For the CDR3, the DNA is TGTGCCAGCAGCCTCCGGGACAGGGTCGATACGCAGTATTTT. Protein sequence: CASSLRDRVDTQYF.

This clone has just a few counts. V usage is TRBV19 and J usage is TRBJ1-2, with 7 bases lining up with TRBD1. J was trimmed by 8 bases and V by 3 bases; bases with no gene match: 3. The germline gives CDR1 LNHDA, CDR2 SQIVND (reference sequence). There are 12 residues in the CDR3. The CDR3 coding sequence is TGTGCCAGTAGTATTGAAGGGGGCGGCTACACCTTC. This gives the protein CASSIEGGGYTF.

The chain employs TRBV18 and TRBJ2-3, with 10 nucleotides matching TRBD2. Germline V gene sequence: CDR1 KGHSH, CDR2 LQKENI. V lost 2 bases to trimming and J lost 2 bases; unmatched junction nucleotides: 4. This CDR3 is built from 16 residues. This CDR3 is CASSPNLAGVTDTQYF. The CDR3 bases are TGTGCCAGCTCACCAAACCTAGCGGGAGTCACAGATACGCAGTATTTT.

The chain uses TRBV7-2 and TRBJ1-4; no reliable D call. V was trimmed by 4 bases and J by 2 bases, leaving 14 bases between them. The germline V gene encodes CDR1 SGHTA and CDR2 FQGNSA. The CDR3 covers 16 residues. The CDR3 is CASSSRPGGTNEKLFF. The CDR3 nucleotides read TGTGCCAGCAGCTCGAGGCCCGGTGGGACTAATGAAAAACTGTTTTTT.

In this sample, this clone turned up once. The J gene is TRBJ1-5, the V gene TRBV19; tentative D call: TRBD1 (5 bases). There are 13 residues in the CDR3. Germline V lookup: CDR1 LNHDA, CDR2 SQIVND (reference sequence). Deletions cut 3 bases from V and 7 bases from J, with 10 bases between. CDR3 loop: CASSIREGQPQHF. The CDR3 DNA reads as TGTGCCAGTAGTATCAGGGAGGGACAGCCCCAGCATTTT.

The V gene is TRBV10-3, the J gene TRBJ1-2; TRBD1 aligns across 7 bases. The CDR3 sequence is 18 residues long. Germline V gene data show CDR1 as ENHRY and CDR2 as SYGVKD. The J segment lost 5 bases and the V segment lost 3 bases, leaving 18 bases of the junction unmatched. CDR3 sequence (DNA): TGTGCCATCAGTGACCCAAGTGCACATGACAGGGTAGGATATGGCTACACCTTC. Its translation: CAISDPSAHDRVGYGYTF.

The V gene is TRBV25-1, the J gene TRBJ2-1, with 10 bases identical to TRBD1. This CDR3 comprises 14 residues. After removal of 6 bases from V and 4 bases from J, the junction contained 3 bases not matched to a gene. CDR1 MGHDK and CDR2 SYGVNS come from the germline V gene. The CDR3 bases are TGTGCCAGCAGGGGGGGACAGGGGTACAATGAGCAGTTCTTC. Translation: CASRGGQGYNEQFF.

This clone was seen once. The chain employs TRBV29-1 and TRBJ2-5; D perhaps matches TRBD1 (5 bases). The V gene lost 3 bases and the J gene lost 5 bases, with 10 bases spanning the gap. The V gene's germline CDR1 is SQVTM and CDR2 ANQGSEA. The CDR3 consists of 12 residues. The CDR3 is CSVEQGLETQYF. CDR3 in DNA: TGCAGCGTTGAGCAGGGATTGGAGACCCAGTACTTC.

The chain links TRBV5-1 to TRBJ2-5, with TRBD2 matching over 8 bases. J gave up 5 bases and V 4 bases, and 10 bases lay outside the gene matches. Germline CDR1 and CDR2: SGHRS and YFSETQ. This CDR3 contains 15 residues. CDR3 nucleotide sequence: TGCGCCAGCAGCCCGAGCGGGAGAGCAGGGGAGACCCAGTACTTC. Encoded protein: CASSPSGRAGETQYF.

CDR3 sequence: CASPLYGYTF. CDR3 coding DNA: TGTGCCAGCCCTCTCTATGGCTACACCTTC. The J gene is TRBJ1-2, the V gene TRBV27; D ambiguous. V was pared by 8 bases and J by 4 bases, with 5 bases between. This CDR3 comprises 10 residues. Germline assignment: CDR1 MNHEY and CDR2 SMNVEV (reference sequence).

The chain couples TRBV5-5 to TRBJ1-4; D not resolved. The CDR3 loop spans 14 amino acids. V was trimmed by 1 base and J by 0 bases, leaving 4 bases between them. Germline values: CDR1 SGHKS, CDR2 YYEKEE (reference sequence). CDR3: CASSLSATNEKLFF. DNA of the CDR3: TGTGCCAGCAGCTTGTCCGCAACTAATGAAAAACTGTTTTTT.